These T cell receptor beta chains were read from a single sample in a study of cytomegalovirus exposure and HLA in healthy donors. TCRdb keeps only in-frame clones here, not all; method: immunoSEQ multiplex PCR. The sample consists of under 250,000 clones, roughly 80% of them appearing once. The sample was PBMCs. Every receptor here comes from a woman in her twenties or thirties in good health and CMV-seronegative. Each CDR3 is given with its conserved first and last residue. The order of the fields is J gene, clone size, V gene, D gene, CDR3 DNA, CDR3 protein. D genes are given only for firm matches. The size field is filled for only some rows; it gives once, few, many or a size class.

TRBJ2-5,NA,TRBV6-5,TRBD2,TGTGCCAGCAGTTACACGGGACTAGCGGGGGGAGAGACCCAGTACTTC,CASSYTGLAGGETQYF
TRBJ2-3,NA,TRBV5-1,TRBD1,TGCGCCAGCAGCTATTATGCACTCAGGGGGAGAGGACCAGATACGCAGTATTTT,CASSYYALRGRGPDTQYF
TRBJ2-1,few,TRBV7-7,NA,TGTGCTAGCAGCTTAGGTTCAGGGTACAATGAGCAGTTCTTC,CASSLGSGYNEQFF
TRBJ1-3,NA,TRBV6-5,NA,TGTGCCAGCAGAACAGGCCGCTCTGGAAACACCATATATTTT,CASRTGRSGNTIYF
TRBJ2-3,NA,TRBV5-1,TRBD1,TGCGCCAGCAGCTTTTACCAACAGGGGGGCACAGATACGCAGTATTTT,CASSFYQQGGTDTQYF
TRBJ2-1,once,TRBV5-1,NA,TGCGCCAGCAGCTTGGGGCTAGTGAGCTCCTACAATGAGCAGTTCTTC,CASSLGLVSSYNEQFF
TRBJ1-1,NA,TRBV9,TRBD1,TGTGCCAGCAGCGTAGGAGGGACAGGGGCAGGCACTGAAGCTTTCTTT,CASSVGGTGAGTEAFF
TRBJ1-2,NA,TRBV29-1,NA,TGCAGCGTTGAGGATGGACAGTTGTTGTCTGGGGGCTACACCTTC,CSVEDGQLLSGGYTF
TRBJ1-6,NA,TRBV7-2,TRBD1,TGTGCCAGCAGTAAGGTTTCGACCGGGACAGGGAATTCACCCCTCCACTTT,CASSKVSTGTGNSPLHF
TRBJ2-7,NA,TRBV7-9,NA,TGTGCCAGCAGCTTCACAGGGAGCTACTACGAGCAGTACTTC,CASSFTGSYYEQYF
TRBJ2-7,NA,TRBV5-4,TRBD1,TGTGCCAGCAGCTGGCAAGACAGGGGACCTAGCTCCTACGAGCAGTACTTC,CASSWQDRGPSSYEQYF
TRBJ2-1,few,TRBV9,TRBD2,TGTGCCAGCAGCCAATTCGGGGGGGGAAGCTCCTACAATGAGCAGTTCTTC,CASSQFGGGSSYNEQFF
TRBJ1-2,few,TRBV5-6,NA,TGTGCCAGCAGCTTGGTACGGGGTCAAGGCTACACCTTC,CASSLVRGQGYTF
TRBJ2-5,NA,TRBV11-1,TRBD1,TGTGCCAGCGACCCAGGGGACAGCCGGGGCCGGGACCAGTACTTC,CASDPGDSRGRDQYF
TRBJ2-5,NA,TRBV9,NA,TGTGCCAGCAGCGTAGACGGCAGGGCCAATTCACGGCCCCAGTACTTC,CASSVDGRANSRPQYF
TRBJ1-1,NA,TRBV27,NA,TGTGCCAGCAGCTTAGGGCCGAACACTGAAGCTTTCTTT,CASSLGPNTEAFF
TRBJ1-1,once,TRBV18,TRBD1,TGTGCCAGCTCGGTCGTCGACAGGGGGAGGACTGAAGCTTTCTTT,CASSVVDRGRTEAFF
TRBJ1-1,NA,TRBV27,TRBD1,TGTGCCAGCGGGTACAGGGGGATGAACACTGAAGCTTTCTTT,CASGYRGMNTEAFF
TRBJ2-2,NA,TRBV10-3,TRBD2,TGTGCCATCAGTGAACGCGGGAGCCCCCCCGGGGAGCTGTTTTTT,CAISERGSPPGELFF
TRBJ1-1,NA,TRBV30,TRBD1,TGTGCCTGGCGGACCCCGGACAGGGGGAACACTGAAGCTTTCTTT,CAWRTPDRGNTEAFF
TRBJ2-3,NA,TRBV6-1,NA,TGTGCCAGCAGAAGGGGCGATTTCACAGATACGCAGTATTTT,CASRRGDFTDTQYF
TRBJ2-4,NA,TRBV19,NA,TGTGCCAGTAGTAAGGCCAGGAACGGCATTCAGTACTTC,CASSKARNGIQYF
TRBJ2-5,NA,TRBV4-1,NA,TGCGCCAGCAGCCAAGGGCAGGGGATATTGGAGACCCAGTACTTC,CASSQGQGILETQYF
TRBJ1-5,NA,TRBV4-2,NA,TGTGCCAGCAGCCCATTAGTTCTATCACAGGGTAGGAGCAATCAGCCCCAGCATTTT,CASSPLVLSQGRSNQPQHF
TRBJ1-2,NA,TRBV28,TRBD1,TGTGCCAGCGGTATGGGACAGAATAACTATGGCTACACCTTC,CASGMGQNNYGYTF
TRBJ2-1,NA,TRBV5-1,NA,TGCGCCAGCAGCTTGGCATACAATGAGCAGTTCTTC,CASSLAYNEQFF
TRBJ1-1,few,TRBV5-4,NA,TGTGCCAGCAGCCTTGCGGCAGGGCGTCTGAACACTGAAGCTTTCTTT,CASSLAAGRLNTEAFF
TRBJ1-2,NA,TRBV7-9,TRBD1,TGTGCCAGCAGCGCATCAGGGGGTGAGCTAGTTGGCTACACCTTC,CASSASGGELVGYTF
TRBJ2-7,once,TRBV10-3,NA,TGTGCCACCGTCGGACAGCTGATCTACGAGCAGTACTTC,CATVGQLIYEQYF
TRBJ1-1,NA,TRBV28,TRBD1,TGTGCCAGCAGTTCGGGACAGGGGACGACTGAAGCTTTCTTT,CASSSGQGTTEAFF
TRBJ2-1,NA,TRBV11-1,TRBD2,TGTGCCAGCAGCCTTCTTCTTGGACTAGCGGGGGGTGTGTTCTTC,CASSLLLGLAGGVFF
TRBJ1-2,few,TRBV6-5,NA,TGTGCCAGCAGGAAACAGGGCACTAACTATGGCTACACCTTC,CASRKQGTNYGYTF
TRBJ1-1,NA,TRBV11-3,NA,TGTGCCAGCAGCCCCGGCGGAAGGAACACTGAAGCTTTCTTT,CASSPGGRNTEAFF
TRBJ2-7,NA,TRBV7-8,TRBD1,TGTGCCAGCAGCCGCGCCGGGACAGCCTCCTACGAGCAGTACTTC,CASSRAGTASYEQYF
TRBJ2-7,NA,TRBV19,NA,TGTGCCGTACCGGGAAAGCAGTACTTC,CAVPGKQYF
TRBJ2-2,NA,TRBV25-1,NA,TGTGCCAGCAGTGAATGGCCCCCCGACAGAAACACCGGGGAGCTGTTTTTT,CASSEWPPDRNTGELFF
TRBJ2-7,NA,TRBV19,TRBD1,TGTGCCAGTAGTACACCGGGACAGGGCGGTTACGAGCAGTACTTC,CASSTPGQGGYEQYF
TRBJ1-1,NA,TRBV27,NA,TGTGCCAGCAGTTTGGGGGCGGGAGGGAACACTGAAGCTTTCTTT,CASSLGAGGNTEAFF
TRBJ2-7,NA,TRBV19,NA,TGTGCCAGTCGCCTGGGGGCGGGCTACGAGCAGTACTTC,CASRLGAGYEQYF
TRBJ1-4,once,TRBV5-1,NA,TGCGCCAGCAGCTTGGGAGACCTTAGCAATCCGGGGGAAAAACTGTTTTTT,CASSLGDLSNPGEKLFF
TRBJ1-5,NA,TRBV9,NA,TGTGCCAGCAGCGTAAGTAGTAATAGCAATCAGCCCCAGCATTTT,CASSVSSNSNQPQHF
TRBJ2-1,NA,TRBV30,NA,TGTGCCTGGAGTGTGGGGCTCGGCACCTTGGGGAATGAGCAGTTCTTC,CAWSVGLGTLGNEQFF
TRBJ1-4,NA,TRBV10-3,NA,TGTGCCATCAGCCCGACAGGATCTCGTGAAAAACTGTTTTTT,CAISPTGSREKLFF
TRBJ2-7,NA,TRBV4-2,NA,TGTGCCAGCAGCCAGACGGGTCCCTACGAGCAGTACTTC,CASSQTGPYEQYF
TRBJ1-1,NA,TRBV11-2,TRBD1,TGTGCCAGCAGGTGGGACAGGCTACCCGTTGAAGCTTTCTTT,CASRWDRLPVEAFF
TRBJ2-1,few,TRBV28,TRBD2,TGTGCCAGCAGTTTACTGGGGGGGTGGGAGGTCTTC,CASSLLGGWEVF
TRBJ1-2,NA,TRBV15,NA,TGTGCCACCAGCAGAACCTACGAGCTTACTTATGGCTACACCTTC,CATSRTYELTYGYTF